This T cell receptor beta chain was recorded in a study of T cells after yellow fever vaccination. Study-wide findings and caveats: Detected again after the booster were most primary-vaccination clones, at nearly 97% CD4 and 70% to 90% CD8.

This clonotype was detected ten times or more. Its antigen is as yet unknown. Synthesis of TCR cDNA relied on 5'RACE template switching, which attached a universal primer site and UMIs. A single record per CDR3 protein comes from TCRdb applying MiXCR to the 5' RACE reads. The table includes 50,000 or so distinct CDR3 sequences, 7.4% detected once. V was clipped by 3 bases and J by 1 base; unmatched bases: 4. CDR1 SEHNR and CDR2 FQNEAQ come from the germline V gene (reference sequence). This CDR3 has 16 amino acids. The sequencing here drew on CD8+ T cells sorted from PBMCs, taken less than 16 days after the first yellow fever vaccination. This sequence was found in a man between 18 and 29 years old who received the YFV17D yellow fever vaccine. The chain is built from TRBV7-9 and TRBJ2-2; 8 nucleotides match TRBD1. This chain's CDR3 is CASSFLGTGNTGELFF. CDR3 DNA: TGTGCCAGCAGCTTCCTAGGGACAGGGAACACCGGGGAGCTGTTTTTT.